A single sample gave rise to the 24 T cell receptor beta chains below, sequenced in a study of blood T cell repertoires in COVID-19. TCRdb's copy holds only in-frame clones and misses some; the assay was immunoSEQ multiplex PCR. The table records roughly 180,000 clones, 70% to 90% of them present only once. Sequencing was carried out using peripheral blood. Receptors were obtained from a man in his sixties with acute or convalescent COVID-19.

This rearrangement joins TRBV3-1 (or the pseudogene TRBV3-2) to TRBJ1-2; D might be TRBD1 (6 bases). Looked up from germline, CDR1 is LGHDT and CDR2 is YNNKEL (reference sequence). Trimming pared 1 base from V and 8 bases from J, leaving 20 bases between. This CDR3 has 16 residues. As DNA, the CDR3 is TGTGCCAGCAGCCAAGGAGCCAGGGGTCTAACGGGGGGCTACACCTTC. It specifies CASSQGARGLTGGYTF.

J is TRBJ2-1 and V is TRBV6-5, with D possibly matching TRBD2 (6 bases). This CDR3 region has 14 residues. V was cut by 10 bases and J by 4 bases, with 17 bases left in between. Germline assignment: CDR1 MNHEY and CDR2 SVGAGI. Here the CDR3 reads CATYKRAGYNEQFF. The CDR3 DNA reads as TGTGCCACCTACAAGCGGGCGGGGTACAATGAGCAGTTCTTC.

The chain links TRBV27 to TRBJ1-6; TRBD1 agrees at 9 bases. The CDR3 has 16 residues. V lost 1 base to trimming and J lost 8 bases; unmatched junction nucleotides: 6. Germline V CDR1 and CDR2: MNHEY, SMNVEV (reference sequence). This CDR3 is CASSLYGTGKDSPLHF. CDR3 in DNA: TGTGCCAGCAGTTTATATGGGACAGGGAAAGATTCACCCCTCCACTTT.

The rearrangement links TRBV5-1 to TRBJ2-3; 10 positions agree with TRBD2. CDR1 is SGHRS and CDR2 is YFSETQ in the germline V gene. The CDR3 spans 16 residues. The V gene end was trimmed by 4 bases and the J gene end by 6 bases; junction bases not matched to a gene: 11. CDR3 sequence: CASSRRDLAGVDTQYF. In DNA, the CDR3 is TGCGCCAGCAGCCGAAGGGACCTAGCGGGAGTGGATACGCAGTATTTT. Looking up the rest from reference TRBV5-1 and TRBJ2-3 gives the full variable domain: KAGVTQTPRYLIKTRGQQVTLSCSPISGHRSVSWYQQTPGQGLQFLFEYFSETQRNKGNFPGRFSGRQFSNSRSEMNVSTLELGDSALYLCASSRRDLAGVDTQYFGPGTRLTVL.

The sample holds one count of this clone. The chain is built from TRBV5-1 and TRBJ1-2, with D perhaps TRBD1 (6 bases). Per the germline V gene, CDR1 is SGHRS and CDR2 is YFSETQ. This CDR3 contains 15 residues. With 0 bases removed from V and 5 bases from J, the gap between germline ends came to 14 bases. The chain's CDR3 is CASSLAVGQGYGYTF. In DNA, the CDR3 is TGCGCCAGCAGCTTGGCCGTTGGGCAGGGGTATGGCTACACCTTC.

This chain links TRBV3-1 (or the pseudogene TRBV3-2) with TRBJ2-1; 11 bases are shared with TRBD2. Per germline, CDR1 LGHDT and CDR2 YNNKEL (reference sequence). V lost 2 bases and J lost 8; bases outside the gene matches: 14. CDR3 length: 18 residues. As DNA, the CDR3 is TGTGCCAGCAGCCAATCGTCTAGCGGGAGGCGCCCGAAGGATGAGCAGTTCTTC. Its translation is CASSQSSSGRRPKDEQFF.

The CDR3 DNA reads as TGTGCCTGGGAGCCTAGGACAGCGGTCTCCTACGAGCAGTACTTC. This gives the protein CAWEPRTAVSYEQYF. The chain recombines TRBV30 with TRBJ2-7; D may be TRBD1 (6 bases). Germline V gives CDR1 GTSNPN, CDR2 SVGIG (reference sequence). Between the trimmed V and J ends, which lost 5 bases and 0 bases, there was a span of 17 bases. The CDR3 spans 15 residues.

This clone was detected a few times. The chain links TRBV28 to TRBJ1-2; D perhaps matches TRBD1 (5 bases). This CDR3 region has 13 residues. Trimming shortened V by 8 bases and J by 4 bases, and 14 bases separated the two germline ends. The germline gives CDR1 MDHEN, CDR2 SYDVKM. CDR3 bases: TGTGCCAGCTTGAGCGGGGCCGGCTATGGCTACACCTTC. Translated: CASLSGAGYGYTF.

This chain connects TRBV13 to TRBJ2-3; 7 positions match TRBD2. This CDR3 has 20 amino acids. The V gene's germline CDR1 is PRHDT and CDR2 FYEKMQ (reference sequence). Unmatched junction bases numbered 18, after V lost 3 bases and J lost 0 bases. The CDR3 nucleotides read TGTGCCAGCAGCTTGATGGGCGGGAGTCGTTATTCCTCTAGCACAGATACGCAGTATTTT. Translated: CASSLMGGSRYSSSTDTQYF.

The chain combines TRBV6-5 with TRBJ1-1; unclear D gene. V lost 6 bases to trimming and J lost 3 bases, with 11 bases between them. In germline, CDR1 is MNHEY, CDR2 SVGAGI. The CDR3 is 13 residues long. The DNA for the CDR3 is TGTGCCAGCAGGTACAGATCGGACACTGAAGCTTTCTTT. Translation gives CASRYRSDTEAFF.

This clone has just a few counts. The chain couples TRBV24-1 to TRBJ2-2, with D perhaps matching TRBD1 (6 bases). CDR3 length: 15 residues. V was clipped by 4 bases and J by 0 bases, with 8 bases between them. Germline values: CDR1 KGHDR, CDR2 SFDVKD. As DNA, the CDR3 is TGTGCCACCAGTGACAGGACAGCGAACACCGGGGAGCTGTTTTTT. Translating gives CATSDRTANTGELFF.

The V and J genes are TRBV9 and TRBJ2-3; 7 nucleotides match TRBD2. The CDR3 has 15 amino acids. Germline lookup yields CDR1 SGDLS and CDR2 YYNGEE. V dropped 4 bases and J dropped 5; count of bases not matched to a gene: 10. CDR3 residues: CASSLLGGSKDTQYF. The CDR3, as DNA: TGTGCCAGCAGCCTATTGGGGGGGAGTAAAGATACGCAGTATTTT.

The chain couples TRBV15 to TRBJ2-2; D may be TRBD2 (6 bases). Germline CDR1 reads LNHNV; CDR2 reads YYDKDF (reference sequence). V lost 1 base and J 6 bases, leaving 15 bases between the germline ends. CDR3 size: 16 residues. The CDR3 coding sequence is TGTGCCACCAGCAGAGTCCACGGAGGGGCGGCCGGGGAGCTGTTTTTT. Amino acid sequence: CATSRVHGGAAGELFF.

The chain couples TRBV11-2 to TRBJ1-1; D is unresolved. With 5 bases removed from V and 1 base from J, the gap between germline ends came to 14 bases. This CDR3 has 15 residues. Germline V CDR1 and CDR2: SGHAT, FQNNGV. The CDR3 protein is CASSLRETSNTEAFF. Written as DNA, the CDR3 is TGTGCCAGCAGCCTACGGGAGACATCGAACACTGAAGCTTTCTTT.

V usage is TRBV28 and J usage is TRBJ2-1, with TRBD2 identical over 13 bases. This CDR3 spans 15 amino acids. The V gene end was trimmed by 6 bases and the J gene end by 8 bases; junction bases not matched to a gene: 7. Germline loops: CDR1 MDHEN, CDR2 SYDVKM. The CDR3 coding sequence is TGTGCCAGCAGGACTACTAGCGGGAGGGCTTATGAGCAGTTCTTC. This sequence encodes CASRTTSGRAYEQFF.

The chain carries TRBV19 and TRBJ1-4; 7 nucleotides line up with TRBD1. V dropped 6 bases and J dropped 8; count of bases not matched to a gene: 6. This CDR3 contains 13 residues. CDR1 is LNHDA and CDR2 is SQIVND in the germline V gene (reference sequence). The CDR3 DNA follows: TGTGCCAGTAGCGAGGGGGCCGGAGAAAAACTGTTTTTT. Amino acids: CASSEGAGEKLFF.

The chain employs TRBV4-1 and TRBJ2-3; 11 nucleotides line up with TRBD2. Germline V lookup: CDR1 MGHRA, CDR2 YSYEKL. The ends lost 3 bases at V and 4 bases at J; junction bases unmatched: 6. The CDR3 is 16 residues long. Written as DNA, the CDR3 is TGCGCCAGCAGCCAGCCATTAGCGGGAGGGCCAGATACGCAGTATTTT. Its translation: CASSQPLAGGPDTQYF.

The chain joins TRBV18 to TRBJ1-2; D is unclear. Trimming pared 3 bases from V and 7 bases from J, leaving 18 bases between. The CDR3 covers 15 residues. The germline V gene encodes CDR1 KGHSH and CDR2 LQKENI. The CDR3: CASSPSVSERGGYTF. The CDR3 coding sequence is TGTGCCAGCTCACCCAGCGTATCAGAGCGGGGTGGCTACACCTTC.

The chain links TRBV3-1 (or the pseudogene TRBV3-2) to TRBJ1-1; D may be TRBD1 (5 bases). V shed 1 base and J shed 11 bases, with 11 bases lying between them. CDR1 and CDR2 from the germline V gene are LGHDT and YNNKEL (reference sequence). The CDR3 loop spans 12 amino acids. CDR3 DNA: TGTGCCAGCAGCCAAGCGGGGGGTGAGGCTTTCTTT. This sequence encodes CASSQAGGEAFF.

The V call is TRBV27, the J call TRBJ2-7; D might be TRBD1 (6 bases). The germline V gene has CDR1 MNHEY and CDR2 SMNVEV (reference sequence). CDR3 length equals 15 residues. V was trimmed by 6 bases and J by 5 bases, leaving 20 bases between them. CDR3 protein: CASSLYRAGIDEQYF. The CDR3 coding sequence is TGTGCCAGCAGCCTATACAGGGCCGGGATAGACGAGCAGTACTTC.

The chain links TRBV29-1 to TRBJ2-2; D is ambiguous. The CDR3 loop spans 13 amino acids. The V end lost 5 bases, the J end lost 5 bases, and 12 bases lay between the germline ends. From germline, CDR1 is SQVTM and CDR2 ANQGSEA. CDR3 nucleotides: TGCAGCGTTTCTTTAGCTGGGACCGGGGAGCTGTTTTTT. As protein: CSVSLAGTGELFF.

For the CDR3, the DNA is TGTGCCAGCAGAGCCCCTATTAGACAGAGAAACACTGAAGCTTTCTTT. Protein product: CASRAPIRQRNTEAFF. This rearrangement joins TRBV2 to TRBJ1-1; perhaps TRBD1 as D (5 bases). Trimming took 6 bases from V and 2 from J, leaving 19 bases between them. This CDR3 contains 16 residues. Germline V gives CDR1 SNHLY, CDR2 FYNNEI.

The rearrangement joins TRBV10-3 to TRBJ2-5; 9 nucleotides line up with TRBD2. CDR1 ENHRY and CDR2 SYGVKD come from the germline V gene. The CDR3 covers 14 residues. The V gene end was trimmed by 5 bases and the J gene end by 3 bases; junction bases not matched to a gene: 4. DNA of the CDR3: TGTGCCATCAGTCGGACTAGCGCCAAAGAGACCCAGTACTTC. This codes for CAISRTSAKETQYF.

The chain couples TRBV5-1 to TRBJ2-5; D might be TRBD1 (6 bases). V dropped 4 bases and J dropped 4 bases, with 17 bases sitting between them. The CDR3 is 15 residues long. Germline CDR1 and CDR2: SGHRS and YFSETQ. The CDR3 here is CASSDLSGDGETQYF. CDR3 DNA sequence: TGCGCCAGCAGCGACCTATCAGGGGATGGAGAGACCCAGTACTTC.